The clone carrying this T cell receptor beta chain appeared many times. As yet, its antigen is unknown. CDR3 size: 13 residues. The V gene's germline CDR1 is SGHKS and CDR2 YYEKEE (reference sequence). With V trimmed by 2 bases and J by 8 bases, 5 bases remained unmatched. These data belong to a study of CD8 T cells in ankylosing spondylitis. Study-level results: A subset of motif variants has previously been described in the synovial fluid and blood of reactive arthritis. The study identified a TCR beta motif of eight highly homologous variants that appeared characteristic of ankylosing spondylitis blood. Disease-linked clones reportedly showed significant enrichment in matched ankylosing spondylitis synovial fluid.

In making TCR beta libraries, quantitative 5'-RACE with molecular barcodes was used. MiXCR, run by TCRdb on the 5' RACE reads, gives a single entry per CDR3 protein. Found here are 500,000 or so distinct CDR3 sequences, approximately 5% of them singletons; the top ten hold under 4.5%. The sample comprised blood, either unsorted or a sorted T cell fraction (not recorded which). V is TRBV5-5 and J is TRBJ2-3, with 7 positions matching TRBD2. This TCR was sampled from a male donor with ankylosing spondylitis. The CDR3 nucleotides are TGTGCCAGCAGCTTTGGGACGGGGGGTACGCAGTATTTT. As protein: CASSFGTGGTQYF. The complete variable domain, with remaining parts taken from reference TRBV5-5 and TRBJ2-3, reads DAGVTQSPTHLIKTRGQQVTLRCSPISGHKSVSWYQQVLGQGPQFIFQYYEKEERGRGNFPDRFSARQFPNYSSELNVNALLLGDSALYLCASSFGTGGTQYFGPGTRLTVL.